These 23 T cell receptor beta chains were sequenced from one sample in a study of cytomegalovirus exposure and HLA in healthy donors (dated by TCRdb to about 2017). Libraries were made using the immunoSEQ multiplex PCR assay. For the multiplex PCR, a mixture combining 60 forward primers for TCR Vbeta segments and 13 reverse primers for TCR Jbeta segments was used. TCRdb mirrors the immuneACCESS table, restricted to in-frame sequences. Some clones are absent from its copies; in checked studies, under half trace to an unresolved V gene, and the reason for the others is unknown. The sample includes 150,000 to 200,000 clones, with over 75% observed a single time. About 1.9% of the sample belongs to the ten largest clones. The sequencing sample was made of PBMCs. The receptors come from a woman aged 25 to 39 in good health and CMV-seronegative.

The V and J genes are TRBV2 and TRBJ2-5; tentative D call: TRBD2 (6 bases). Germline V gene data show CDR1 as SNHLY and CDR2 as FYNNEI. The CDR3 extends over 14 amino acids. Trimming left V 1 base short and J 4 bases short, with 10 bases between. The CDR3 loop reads CASSEEVGGETQYF. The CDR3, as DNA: TGTGCCAGCAGTGAAGAGGTCGGGGGAGAGACCCAGTACTTC.

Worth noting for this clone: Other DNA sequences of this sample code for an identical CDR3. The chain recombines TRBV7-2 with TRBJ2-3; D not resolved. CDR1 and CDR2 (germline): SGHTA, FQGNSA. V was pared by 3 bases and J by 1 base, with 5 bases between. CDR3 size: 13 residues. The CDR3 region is CASSFRGTDTQYF. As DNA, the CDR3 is TGTGCCAGCAGCTTCCGGGGCACAGATACGCAGTATTTT.

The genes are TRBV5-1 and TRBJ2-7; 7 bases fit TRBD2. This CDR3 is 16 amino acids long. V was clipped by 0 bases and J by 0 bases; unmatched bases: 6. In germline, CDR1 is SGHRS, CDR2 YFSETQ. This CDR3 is CASSLGWGGGSYEQYF. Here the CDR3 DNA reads TGCGCCAGCAGCTTGGGTTGGGGCGGGGGCTCCTACGAGCAGTACTTC.

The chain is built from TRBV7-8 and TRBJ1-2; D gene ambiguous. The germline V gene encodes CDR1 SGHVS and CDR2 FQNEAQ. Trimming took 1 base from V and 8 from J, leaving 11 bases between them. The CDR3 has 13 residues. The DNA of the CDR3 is TGTGCCAGCAGCTTAGACGGGCGGGGAGGCTACACCTTC. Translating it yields CASSLDGRGGYTF. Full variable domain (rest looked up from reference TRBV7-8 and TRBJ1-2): GAGVSQSPRYKVAKRGQDVALRCDPISGHVSLFWYQQALGQGPEFLTYFQNEAQLDKSGLPSDRFFAERPEGSVSTLKIQRTQQEDSAVYLCASSLDGRGGYTFGSGTRLTVV.

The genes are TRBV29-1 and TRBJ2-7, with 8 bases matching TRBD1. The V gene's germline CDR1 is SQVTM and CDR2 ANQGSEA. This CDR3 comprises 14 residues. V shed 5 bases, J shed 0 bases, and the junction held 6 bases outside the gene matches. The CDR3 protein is CSVSRTGSSYEQYF. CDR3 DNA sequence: TGCAGCGTTTCGAGGACAGGGAGCTCCTACGAGCAGTACTTC.

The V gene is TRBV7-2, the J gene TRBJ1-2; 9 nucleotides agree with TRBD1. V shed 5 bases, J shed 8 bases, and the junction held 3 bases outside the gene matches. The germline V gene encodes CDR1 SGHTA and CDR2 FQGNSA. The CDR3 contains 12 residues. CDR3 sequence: CASSRTGDGYTF. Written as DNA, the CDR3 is TGTGCCAGCAGCCGGACAGGGGACGGCTACACCTTC.

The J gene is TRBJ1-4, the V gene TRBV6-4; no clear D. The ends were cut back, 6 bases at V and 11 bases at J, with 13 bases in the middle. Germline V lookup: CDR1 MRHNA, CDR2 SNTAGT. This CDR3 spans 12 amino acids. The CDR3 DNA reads TGTGCCAGCAGGATTCTAATGCGGAAACTGTTTTTT. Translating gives CASRILMRKLFF.

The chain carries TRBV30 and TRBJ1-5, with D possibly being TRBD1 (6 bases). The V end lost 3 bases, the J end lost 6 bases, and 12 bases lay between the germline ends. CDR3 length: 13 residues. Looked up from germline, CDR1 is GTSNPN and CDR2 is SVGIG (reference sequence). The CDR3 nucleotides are TGTGCCTGGAGCGGCACAGGGTCTCAGCCCCAGCATTTT. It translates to CAWSGTGSQPQHF.

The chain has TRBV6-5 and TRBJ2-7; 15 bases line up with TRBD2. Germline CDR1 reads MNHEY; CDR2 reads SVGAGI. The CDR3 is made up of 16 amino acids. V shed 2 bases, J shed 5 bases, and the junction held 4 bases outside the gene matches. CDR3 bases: TGTGCCAGCAGTTACCTGGGACTAGCGGGGGGCCACGAGCAGTACTTC. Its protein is CASSYLGLAGGHEQYF.

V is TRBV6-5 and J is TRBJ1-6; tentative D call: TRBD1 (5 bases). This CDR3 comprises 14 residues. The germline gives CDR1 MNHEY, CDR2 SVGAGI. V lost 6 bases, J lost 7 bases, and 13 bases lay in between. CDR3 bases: TGTGCCAGCAGCTATGACAGAGCCAATTCACCCCTCCACTTT. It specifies CASSYDRANSPLHF.

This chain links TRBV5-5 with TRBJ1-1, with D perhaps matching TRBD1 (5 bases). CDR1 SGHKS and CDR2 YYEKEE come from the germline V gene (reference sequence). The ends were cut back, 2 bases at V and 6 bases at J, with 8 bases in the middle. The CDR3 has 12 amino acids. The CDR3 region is CASSLQASEAFF. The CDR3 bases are TGTGCCAGCAGCTTACAGGCATCTGAAGCTTTCTTT.

The CDR3 reads CASSSSTSQGVGTEAFF. CDR3 nucleotides: TGTGCCAGCAGCTCCTCCACCTCCCAGGGGGTAGGCACTGAAGCTTTCTTT. The gene calls are TRBV27 and TRBJ1-1; TRBD1 matches at 7 bases. Trimming cost V 6 bases and J 4 bases; bases outside gene matches: 17. This CDR3 is built from 17 residues. Germline V lookup: CDR1 MNHEY, CDR2 SMNVEV (reference sequence).

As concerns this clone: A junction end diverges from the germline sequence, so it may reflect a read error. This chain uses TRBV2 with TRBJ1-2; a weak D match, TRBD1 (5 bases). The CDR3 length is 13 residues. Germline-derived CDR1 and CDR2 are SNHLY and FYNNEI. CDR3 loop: CASQGGDYGYFPF. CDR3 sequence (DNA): TGTGCCAGTCAGGGAGGGGACTATGGCTACTTTCCTTTC. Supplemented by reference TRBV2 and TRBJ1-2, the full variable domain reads EPEVTQTPSHQVTQMGQEVILRCVPISNHLYFYWYRQILGQKVEFLVSFYNNEISEKSEIFDDQFSVERPDGSNFTLKIRSTKLEDSAMYFCASQGGDYGYFPFGSGTRLTVV.

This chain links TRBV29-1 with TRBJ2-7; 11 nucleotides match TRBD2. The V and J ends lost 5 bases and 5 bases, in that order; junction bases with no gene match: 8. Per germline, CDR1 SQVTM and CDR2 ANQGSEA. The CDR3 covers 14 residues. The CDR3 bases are TGCAGCGTTTGGGGTAGCGGGGGGGCCAACGAGCAGTACTTC. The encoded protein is CSVWGSGGANEQYF.

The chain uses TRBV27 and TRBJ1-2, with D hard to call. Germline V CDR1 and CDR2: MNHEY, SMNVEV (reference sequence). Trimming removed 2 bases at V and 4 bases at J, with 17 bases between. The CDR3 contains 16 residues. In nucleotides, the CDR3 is TGTGCCAGCAGTTTAGTGTCGGGAAAAGGGTTCTATGGCTACACCTTC. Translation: CASSLVSGKGFYGYTF.

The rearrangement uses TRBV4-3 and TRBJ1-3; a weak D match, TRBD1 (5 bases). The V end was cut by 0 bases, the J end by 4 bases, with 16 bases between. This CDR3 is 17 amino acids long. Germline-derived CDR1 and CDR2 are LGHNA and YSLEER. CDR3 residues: CASSQDRGRVRGNTIYF. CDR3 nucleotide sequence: TGCGCCAGCAGCCAAGATCGGGGGAGGGTGAGGGGAAACACCATATATTTT.

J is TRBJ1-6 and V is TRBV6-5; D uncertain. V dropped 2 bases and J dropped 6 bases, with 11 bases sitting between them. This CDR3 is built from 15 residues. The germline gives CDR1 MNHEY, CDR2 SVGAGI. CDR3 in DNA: TGTGCCAGCAGTTACGGGTGGGAGTCTAATTCACCCCTCCACTTT. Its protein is CASSYGWESNSPLHF.

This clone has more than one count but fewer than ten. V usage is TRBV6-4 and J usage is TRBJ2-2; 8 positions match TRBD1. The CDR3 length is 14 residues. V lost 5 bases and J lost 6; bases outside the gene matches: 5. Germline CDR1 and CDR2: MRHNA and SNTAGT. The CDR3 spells CASSKTGEAGELFF. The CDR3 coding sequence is TGTGCCAGCAGTAAGACAGGGGAAGCCGGGGAGCTGTTTTTT.

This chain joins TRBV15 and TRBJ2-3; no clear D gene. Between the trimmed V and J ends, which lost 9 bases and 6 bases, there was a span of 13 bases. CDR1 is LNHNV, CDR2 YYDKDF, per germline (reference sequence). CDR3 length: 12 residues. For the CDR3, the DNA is TGTGCCACACAATATGTTACCGATACGCAGTATTTT. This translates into CATQYVTDTQYF.

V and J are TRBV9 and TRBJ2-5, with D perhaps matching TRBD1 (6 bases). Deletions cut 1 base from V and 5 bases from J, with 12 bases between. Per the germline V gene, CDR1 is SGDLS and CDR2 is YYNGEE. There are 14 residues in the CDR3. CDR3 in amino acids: CASSVSGVGETQYF. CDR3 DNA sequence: TGTGCCAGCAGCGTATCAGGGGTGGGGGAGACCCAGTACTTC.

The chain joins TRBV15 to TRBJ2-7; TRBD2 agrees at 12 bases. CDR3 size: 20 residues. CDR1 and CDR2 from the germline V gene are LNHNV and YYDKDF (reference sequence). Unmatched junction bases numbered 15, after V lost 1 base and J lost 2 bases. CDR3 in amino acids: CATSRAWRTSGASGAYEQYF. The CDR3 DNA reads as TGTGCCACCAGCAGAGCCTGGCGGACTAGCGGGGCTTCCGGCGCCTACGAGCAGTACTTC.

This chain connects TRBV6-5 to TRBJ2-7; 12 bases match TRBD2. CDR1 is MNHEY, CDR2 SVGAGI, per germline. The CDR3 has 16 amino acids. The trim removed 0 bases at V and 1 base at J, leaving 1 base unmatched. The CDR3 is CASSYSGLAGSYEQYF. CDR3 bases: TGTGCCAGCAGTTACTCCGGACTAGCGGGATCCTACGAGCAGTACTTC.

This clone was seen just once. The CDR3 sequence is CASSFLRRSSYNEQFF. The CDR3 coding sequence is TGTGCCAGCAGTTTCTTGCGGAGGAGCTCCTACAATGAGCAGTTCTTC. The chain recombines TRBV28 with TRBJ2-1; perhaps TRBD2 as D (5 bases). Germline V gene lookup returns CDR1 MDHEN and CDR2 SYDVKM. This CDR3 spans 16 amino acids. V was cut by 3 bases and J by 0 bases, with 12 bases left in between.